These 5 T cell receptor beta chains originate from one sample sequenced in a study of T cell responses to AZD1222 COVID-19 vaccine. The assay was immunoSEQ multiplex PCR, and TCRdb's table has in-frame clones only and misses some. Among approximately 160,000 clones listed, about 87% were seen once. This specimen was peripheral blood, taken on day 0 of AZD1222 vaccination. Receptors originate from an adult in good health.

The V call is TRBV10-3, the J call TRBJ1-5, with D perhaps TRBD1 (6 bases). CDR3 length: 17 residues. Trimming took off 4 bases at V and 6 bases at J, with 22 bases between the two ends. Germline CDR1 ENHRY, CDR2 SYGVKD. As DNA, the CDR3 is TGTGCCATCAGTGGGGAGGGGGGAACAGGGTCCTCTCAGCCCCAGCATTTT. As protein: CAISGEGGTGSSQPQHF.

The rearrangement joins TRBV19 to TRBJ1-1; D gene unclear. Trimming removed 1 base at V and 6 bases at J, with 12 bases between. The CDR3 consists of 14 residues. Germline lookup yields CDR1 LNHDA and CDR2 SQIVND (reference sequence). CDR3 sequence (DNA): TGTGCCAGTAGTATAGTTTCAGCGTTGGCTGAAGCTTTCTTT. Its protein product is CASSIVSALAEAFF.

The chain uses TRBV12-3 or TRBV12-4 and TRBJ1-4; D unclear. The length of the CDR3 is 12 residues. V was pared by 8 bases and J by 1 base, with 5 bases between. The CDR3: CASFRTNEKLFF. As DNA, the CDR3 is TGTGCCAGCTTCCGAACTAATGAAAAACTGTTTTTT.

This clone was seen only once. The chain links TRBV19 to TRBJ1-5; 7 bases are a match to TRBD1. V gave up 6 bases and J gave up 6 bases; unmatched junction bases: 8. CDR1 is LNHDA and CDR2 is SQIVND in the germline V gene (reference sequence). The CDR3 is 14 residues long. In nucleotides, the CDR3 is TGTGCCAGTAGACCGGGGACAGTAGGTCAGCCCCAGCATTTT. Protein product: CASRPGTVGQPQHF.

The chain couples TRBV3-1 (or the pseudogene TRBV3-2) to TRBJ2-7, with D possibly being TRBD1 (6 bases). This CDR3 comprises 15 residues. In germline, CDR1 is LGHDT, CDR2 YNNKEL (reference sequence). Trimming took 4 bases from V and 1 from J, leaving 14 bases between them. The DNA of the CDR3 is TGTGCCAGCAGCCGTACAGGGTTCAGGTCCTACGAGCAGTACTTC. The encoded protein is CASSRTGFRSYEQYF.